The 20 T cell receptor beta chains below were found in one sample sequenced in a study of blood T cell repertoires in COVID-19. Profiled with immunoSEQ multiplex PCR; TCRdb holds only in-frame clones, not every one. The sample has around 380,000 clones; around 87% are singletons. Sequencing was done on a sample of PBMCs or T cells enriched from blood (not recorded which). The receptor source for this set is a man aged 25-45 years who had recovered from COVID-19.

This chain connects TRBV19 to TRBJ1-5; D call uncertain. Trimming removed 5 bases from V and 0 bases from J, with 11 bases in between. The CDR3 has 15 residues. Per the germline V gene, CDR1 is LNHDA and CDR2 is SQIVND (reference sequence). Written as DNA, the CDR3 is TGTGCCAGTAGTGTCGGGAGATATAGCAATCAGCCCCAGCATTTT. This encodes CASSVGRYSNQPQHF.

This clone was detected once. The rearrangement links TRBV4-1 to TRBJ2-1; possibly TRBD2 for D (6 bases). V lost 0 bases to trimming and J lost 3 bases, with 12 bases between them. CDR3 length: 16 residues. The germline CDR1 and CDR2 sequences are MGHRA and YSYEKL. This chain's CDR3 is CASSQEVPGLYNEQFF. The CDR3 bases are TGCGCCAGCAGCCAAGAAGTCCCGGGACTCTACAATGAGCAGTTCTTC.

The chain has TRBV4-3 and TRBJ1-1, with 8 bases matching TRBD1. From germline, CDR1 is LGHNA and CDR2 YSLEER. With 3 bases clipped from V and 5 bases from J, the junction kept 11 bases outside the gene matches. CDR3 length: 16 residues. CDR3 protein: CASSQTPGQVFTEAFF. DNA of the CDR3: TGCGCCAGCAGCCAGACCCCGGGACAGGTCTTTACTGAAGCTTTCTTT.

V and J are TRBV18 and TRBJ2-1; 7 bases line up with TRBD2. The J segment lost 7 bases and the V segment lost 2 bases, leaving 5 bases of the junction unmatched. Germline CDR1 is KGHSH and CDR2 is LQKENI. The CDR3 is made up of 14 amino acids. CDR3: CASSPWRERNEQFF. The CDR3 DNA reads as TGTGCCAGCTCACCATGGCGGGAGAGGAATGAGCAGTTCTTC.

V usage is TRBV20-1 and J usage is TRBJ1-1; D gene unclear. The CDR3 runs 11 residues. Germline lookup yields CDR1 DFQATT and CDR2 SNEGSKA (reference sequence). The V end was cut by 3 bases, the J end by 6 bases, with 8 bases between. The CDR3: CSASGSPEAFF. For the CDR3, the DNA is TGCAGTGCTAGCGGGTCCCCTGAAGCTTTCTTT.

V and J are TRBV2 and TRBJ2-1; 8 bases align to TRBD2. The CDR3 sequence is 13 residues long. Germline assignment: CDR1 SNHLY and CDR2 FYNNEI. Trimming took 5 bases from V and 9 from J; bases not matched to a gene: 6. CDR3 loop: CASSLVLAVEQFF. CDR3 in DNA: TGTGCCAGCAGTCTGGTACTAGCGGTTGAGCAGTTCTTC. The complete variable domain, with remaining parts taken from reference TRBV2 and TRBJ2-1, reads EPEVTQTPSHQVTQMGQEVILRCVPISNHLYFYWYRQILGQKVEFLVSFYNNEISEKSEIFDDQFSVERPDGSNFTLKIRSTKLEDSAMYFCASSLVLAVEQFFGPGTRLTVL.

The chain carries TRBV12-5 and TRBJ1-1; 9 bases match TRBD1. This CDR3 comprises 12 residues. J was trimmed by 5 bases and V by 6 bases; bases with no gene match: 1. The V gene's germline CDR1 is LGHNT and CDR2 FRNRAP. CDR3 coding DNA: TGTGCTAGTGGGGACAGGGGTACTGAAGCTTTCTTT. Amino acid sequence: CASGDRGTEAFF.

This chain joins TRBV7-9 and TRBJ1-2, with D possibly being TRBD1 (6 bases). The CDR3 sequence is 13 residues long. Germline V gene data show CDR1 as SEHNR and CDR2 as FQNEAQ (reference sequence). Trimming removed 3 bases at V and 14 bases at J, with 19 bases between. The CDR3 DNA reads TGTGCCAGCAGCTTCACAGGGCGCGTGTTCTCTACCTTC. It is translated as CASSFTGRVFSTF.

J is TRBJ1-5 and V is TRBV5-5; unclear D gene. CDR3 size: 18 residues. With 4 bases removed from V and 1 base from J, the gap between germline ends came to 21 bases. Per the germline V gene, CDR1 is SGHKS and CDR2 is YYEKEE (reference sequence). The CDR3 DNA reads as TGTGCCAGCAGCCAGCTTATTCTTTTGGGAGTCAGCAATCAGCCCCAGCATTTT. This encodes CASSQLILLGVSNQPQHF.

This clone has just one count. The conserved phenylalanine or tryptophan normally closing the CDR3 is absent here, so this likely arose from a read error. Because the CDR3's place on the DNA is in doubt, the DNA is left out and the CDR3 is given as listed by TCRdb. The chain is built from TRBV2 and TRBJ1-5. The CDR3 adds up to 14 amino acids, both ends counted. Germline CDR1 SNHLY, CDR2 FYNNEI. CDR3 sequence: CASSEASRFWESQV.

The chain links TRBV7-8 to TRBJ1-2; D gene unclear. The germline CDR1 and CDR2 sequences are SGHVS and FQNEAQ. Trimming pared 0 bases from V and 3 bases from J, leaving 8 bases between. The CDR3 spans 14 residues. In DNA form, the CDR3 reads TGTGCCAGCAGCTTAGCGAGGCAAGACTATGGCTACACCTTC. Translated: CASSLARQDYGYTF.

The CDR3 sequence is CASSATGGRTEAFF. The CDR3 nucleotides are TGTGCCAGCAGTGCGACAGGGGGGCGCACTGAAGCTTTCTTT. V usage is TRBV6-2 or TRBV6-3 and J usage is TRBJ1-1; 9 bases match TRBD1. The CDR3 consists of 14 residues. Germline CDR1 MNHEY, CDR2 SVGEGT. With 5 bases clipped from V and 4 bases from J, the junction kept 5 bases outside the gene matches.

This chain links TRBV5-4 with TRBJ2-5; 7 bases map to TRBD2. The CDR3 extends over 14 amino acids. Looked up from germline, CDR1 is SGHNT and CDR2 is YYREEE (reference sequence). V trimming: 4 bases; J trimming: 1 base; junction bases outside the gene matches: 4. The CDR3 is CASSQSGVQETQYF. The CDR3 DNA follows: TGTGCCAGCAGCCAGAGCGGGGTCCAAGAGACCCAGTACTTC.

The chain has TRBV27 and TRBJ2-1; TRBD2 matches 14 bases. The germline V gene has CDR1 MNHEY and CDR2 SMNVEV (reference sequence). This CDR3 is 17 amino acids long. Trimming removed 9 bases from V and 8 bases from J; junction bases left unmatched: 15. CDR3: CASTGTSGGASSYEQFF. CDR3 DNA sequence: TGTGCCAGTACCGGGACTAGCGGGGGAGCCTCTTCGTATGAGCAGTTCTTC.

The chain carries TRBV9 and TRBJ1-5; D not resolved. Germline loops: CDR1 SGDLS, CDR2 YYNGEE. This CDR3 has 14 amino acids. V was clipped by 4 bases and J by 4 bases, with 12 bases between them. The CDR3 loop reads CASSPEPENQPQHF. The CDR3 nucleotides are TGTGCCAGCAGCCCGGAACCGGAGAATCAGCCCCAGCATTTT.

J is TRBJ1-2 and V is TRBV20-1; the D is unclear. The V and J ends lost 5 bases and 14 bases respectively, with 9 bases between them. CDR1 is DFQATT and CDR2 is SNEGSKA in the germline V gene (reference sequence). The length of the CDR3 is 8 residues. The CDR3 DNA is TGCAGTGCTCATTCGCGGACCTTC. Its translation: CSAHSRTF.

The V and J genes are TRBV29-1 and TRBJ1-1, with D maybe TRBD1 (6 bases). V shed 6 bases and J shed 2 bases, with 10 bases lying between them. This CDR3 has 12 residues. Germline CDR1 is SQVTM and CDR2 is ANQGSEA. The CDR3 DNA is TGCAGCGTAACCAGGGGTAACACTGAAGCTTTCTTT. Amino acid sequence: CSVTRGNTEAFF.

The rearrangement links TRBV7-9 to TRBJ2-2; 7 nucleotides line up with TRBD1. The CDR3 loop spans 14 amino acids. Germline values: CDR1 SEHNR, CDR2 FQNEAQ (reference sequence). Trimming removed 4 bases from V and 6 bases from J; junction bases left unmatched: 5. The CDR3 nucleotides read TGTGCCAGCAGCTCAACAGGGGTCCCCGGGGAGCTGTTTTTT. It encodes CASSSTGVPGELFF.

CDR3 sequence: CAISESHRLSGNTIYF. CDR3 DNA: TGTGCCATCAGTGAGTCTCACCGACTCTCTGGAAACACCATATATTTT. V is TRBV10-3 and J is TRBJ1-3; no reliable D call. This CDR3 is built from 16 residues. Trimming cost V 0 bases and J 0 bases, with 9 bases left between them. Germline loops: CDR1 ENHRY, CDR2 SYGVKD.

CDR3 nucleotides: TGTGCCAGCAGCCAGGATTCGGCTACGGGCACCGGGGAGCTGTTTTTT. Protein: CASSQDSATGTGELFF. The rearrangement uses TRBV4-2 and TRBJ2-2; D remains ambiguous. The V gene's germline CDR1 is LGHNA and CDR2 YNFKEQ. Trimming stripped 3 bases from V and 4 bases from J, with 15 bases between. The CDR3 has 16 residues.